The 26 T cell receptor beta chains listed next were all sequenced from one sample in a study of T cell repertoires in cytomegalovirus infection. One entry per CDR3 protein results from TCRdb running MiXCR on the reads. The table has about 260,000 distinct CDR3 sequences, about an eighth seen once. The sample taken for sequencing was PBMCs. The receptors originated from a human donor in good health (CMV status not recorded). Some clones in this sample may be carry-over from other donors' samples.

This clonotype was observed many times. This chain joins TRBV19 and TRBJ2-1; D is unclear. Germline V gene lookup returns CDR1 LNHDA and CDR2 SQIVND (reference sequence). This CDR3 has 14 amino acids. V was clipped by 4 bases and J by 0 bases, with 7 bases between them. The CDR3 is CASSTWGSYNEQFF. The CDR3 DNA reads as TGTGCCAGTAGTACATGGGGCTCCTACAATGAGCAGTTCTTC.

Comments on this clonotype: As the CDR3 is not closed by the conserved phenylalanine or tryptophan, this likely results from a read error. No DNA is shown, since the ends of the CDR3 on it are uncertain; the CDR3 is the one TCRdb lists. J is TRBJ1-5 and V is TRBV7-8. The CDR3 contains 12 residues when both ends are counted. CDR1 and CDR2 from the germline V gene are SGHVS and FQNEAQ. CDR3 loop: CATQALNQPRHV.

This clonotype came up a few times. This sequence joins TRBV6-5 and TRBJ2-3; D might be TRBD2 (7 bases). Trimming pared 4 bases from V and 4 bases from J, leaving 15 bases between. CDR1 is MNHEY, CDR2 SVGAGI, per germline. The CDR3 extends over 15 amino acids. CDR3 bases: TGTGCCAGCAGTTCGCTCGGGGGGCCGGCAGATACGCAGTATTTT. This encodes CASSSLGGPADTQYF.

This clonotype came up many times. The V gene is TRBV7-2, the J gene TRBJ1-1; the D is unclear. This CDR3 has 12 residues. V shed 5 bases and J shed 1 base, with 5 bases lying between them. Germline V CDR1 and CDR2: SGHTA, FQGNSA. CDR3 sequence: CASSPWNTEAFF. CDR3 DNA: TGTGCCAGCAGCCCGTGGAACACTGAAGCTTTCTTT. Filled out from reference TRBV7-2 and TRBJ1-1, the complete variable domain reads GAGVSQSPSNKVTEKGKDVELRCDPISGHTALYWYRQSLGQGLEFLIYFQGNSAPDKSGLPSDRFSAERTGGSVSTLTIQRTQQEDSAVYLCASSPWNTEAFFGQGTRLTVV.

This chain uses TRBV6-2 or TRBV6-3 with TRBJ2-3; D may correspond to TRBD1 or TRBD2 (6 bases each). The CDR3 has 16 amino acids. The ends were cut back, 6 bases at V and 2 bases at J, with 18 bases in the middle. Germline lookup yields CDR1 MNHEY and CDR2 SVGEGT. DNA of the CDR3: TGTGCCAGCAGGGACCCGACGGGGGCCCACACAGATACGCAGTATTTT. As protein: CASRDPTGAHTDTQYF.

The chain has TRBV9 and TRBJ2-7; D perhaps matches TRBD2 (5 bases). Germline V lookup: CDR1 SGDLS, CDR2 YYNGEE. CDR3 length equals 15 residues. V lost 0 bases and J lost 1, with 11 bases in between. In nucleotides, the CDR3 is TGTGCCAGCAGCGTAGACGGATCGGGGTCCTACGAGCAGTACTTC. Residues: CASSVDGSGSYEQYF.

Many counts were recorded for this clonotype. The CDR3 DNA reads TGTGCCAGCAGTTACTCGCAGGGACCGTTCGAGACCCAGTACTTC. Translating gives CASSYSQGPFETQYF. This chain uses TRBV6-2 or TRBV6-3 with TRBJ2-5; possibly TRBD1 or TRBD2 for D (5 bases each). V was shortened by 0 bases and J by 5 bases, with 13 bases between the two germline ends. The CDR3 is 15 amino acids. Germline CDR1 is MNHEY and CDR2 is SVGEGT.

This clonotype showed up just a few times. The chain has TRBV20-1 and TRBJ1-5, with TRBD1 as a possible D gene (5 bases). Germline values: CDR1 DFQATT, CDR2 SNEGSKA (reference sequence). This CDR3 region has 15 residues. V was pared by 0 bases and J by 0 bases, with 9 bases between. Here the CDR3 DNA reads TGCAGTGCTAGAGATTCAGGGAATAGCAATCAGCCCCAGCATTTT. Residues: CSARDSGNSNQPQHF.

The rearrangement uses TRBV5-1 and TRBJ1-1, with TRBD1 as a possible D gene (5 bases). Germline lookup yields CDR1 SGHRS and CDR2 YFSETQ. The CDR3 has 15 residues. Trimming shortened V by 4 bases and J by 0 bases, and 13 bases separated the two germline ends. The CDR3 DNA reads as TGCGCCAGCAGCCCCCCCGGGGGGGTGAACACTGAAGCTTTCTTT. As protein: CASSPPGGVNTEAFF.

This chain links TRBV18 with TRBJ2-2; D assignment may be TRBD1 or TRBD2 (6 bases each). Germline V CDR1 and CDR2: KGHSH, LQKENI. Between the trimmed V and J ends, which lost 6 bases and 7 bases, there was a span of 15 bases. CDR3 length: 14 amino acids. CDR3 coding DNA: TGTGCCAGCTCCCCCCGGGGGCGAAGCGGGGAGCTGTTTTTT. This gives the protein CASSPRGRSGELFF.

This clonotype turned up a few times. This chain links TRBV12-5 with TRBJ1-5, with 9 nucleotides matching TRBD1. V dropped 6 bases and J dropped 7; count of bases not matched to a gene: 10. CDR3 length equals 15 residues. Germline V gene lookup returns CDR1 LGHNT and CDR2 FRNRAP. The CDR3 loop reads CASGSGTGNGQPQHF. In DNA, the CDR3 is TGTGCTAGTGGATCCGGGACAGGGAACGGCCAGCCCCAGCATTTT.

This clonotype was picked up many times. The genes are TRBV6-6 and TRBJ2-3; 7 bases match TRBD2. The CDR3 has 15 amino acids. The V segment lost 3 bases and the J segment 1 base; nucleotides outside the gene matches: 4. CDR1 and CDR2 (germline): MNHNY, SVGAGI (reference sequence). The CDR3 sequence is CASSYISGGTDTQYF. The CDR3 DNA reads TGTGCCAGCAGTTATATCAGCGGGGGCACAGATACGCAGTATTTT.

In its sample, this clonotype was seen a few times. The rearrangement joins TRBV19 to TRBJ2-1, with TRBD2 identical over 9 bases. This CDR3 comprises 13 residues. V lost 8 bases to trimming and J lost 4 bases; unmatched junction nucleotides: 3. Per the germline V gene, CDR1 is LNHDA and CDR2 is SQIVND (reference sequence). CDR3 loop: CASRAGGYNEQFF. CDR3 DNA: TGTGCCAGTCGAGCGGGGGGATACAATGAGCAGTTCTTC.

The J gene is TRBJ2-3, the V gene TRBV20-1, with D unresolved. From germline, CDR1 is DFQATT and CDR2 SNEGSKA (reference sequence). The germline V and J ends were trimmed by 2 bases and 0 bases, with 12 bases remaining between them. CDR3 length equals 15 residues. CDR3 DNA: TGCAGTGCTAGAAGGTTGGGCAGGAGCACAGATACGCAGTATTTT. This encodes CSARRLGRSTDTQYF.

This clonotype was found many times. This chain connects TRBV6-6 to TRBJ2-1; 7 bases match TRBD2. V lost 1 base and J lost 7; bases outside the gene matches: 13. Looked up from germline, CDR1 is MNHNY and CDR2 is SVGAGI (reference sequence). The CDR3 covers 17 residues. The CDR3 region is CASSYFSGNLGVNEQFF. The CDR3 DNA follows: TGTGCCAGCAGTTACTTCAGCGGGAATCTCGGTGTTAATGAGCAGTTCTTC.

This chain links TRBV5-1 with TRBJ2-7, with 8 positions matching TRBD2. Per the germline V gene, CDR1 is SGHRS and CDR2 is YFSETQ. The CDR3 extends over 14 amino acids. The V segment lost 4 bases and the J segment 6 bases; nucleotides outside the gene matches: 9. CDR3 DNA sequence: TGCGCCAGCAGCCTCCGGACTAGCATGGGCGAGCAGTACTTC. This translates into CASSLRTSMGEQYF.

The rearrangement joins TRBV6-1 to TRBJ2-1; possibly TRBD1 or TRBD2 for D (6 bases each). Germline V gene data show CDR1 as MNHNS and CDR2 as SASEGT. Trimming took off 6 bases at V and 8 bases at J, with 14 bases between the two ends. The CDR3 covers 13 residues. DNA for the CDR3: TGTGCCAGCAGCCTCCGGGGGCAGGATGAGCAGTTCTTC. Its translation: CASSLRGQDEQFF.

Ten or more counts support this clonotype. V usage is TRBV7-9 and J usage is TRBJ1-6; D remains unclear. The CDR3 is 16 amino acids. With 6 bases removed from V and 0 bases from J, the gap between germline ends came to 12 bases. CDR1 SEHNR and CDR2 FQNEAQ come from the germline V gene (reference sequence). The CDR3: CASSPTQSSYNSPLHF. In DNA form, the CDR3 reads TGTGCCAGCAGTCCGACGCAGAGCTCCTATAATTCACCCCTCCACTTT. The full variable domain, rest sourced from reference TRBV7-9 and TRBJ1-6, is DTGVSQNPRHKITKRGQNVTFRCDPISEHNRLYWYRQTLGQGPEFLTYFQNEAQLEKSRLLSDRFSAERPKGSFSTLEIQRTEQGDSAMYLCASSPTQSSYNSPLHFGNGTRLTVT.

The chain is built from TRBV18 and TRBJ2-7; 7 positions agree with TRBD2. The germline CDR1 and CDR2 sequences are KGHSH and LQKENI. CDR3 size: 16 residues. The trim removed 0 bases at V and 5 bases at J, leaving 10 bases unmatched. This chain's CDR3 is CASSPPGRASGDEQYF. The CDR3 coding sequence is TGTGCCAGCTCACCACCGGGGAGGGCCTCGGGGGACGAGCAGTACTTC.

The rearrangement links TRBV24-1 to TRBJ2-1, with D possibly being TRBD1 or TRBD2 (5 bases each). Germline-derived CDR1 and CDR2 are KGHDR and SFDVKD. This CDR3 has 13 residues. Trimming took 12 bases from V and 8 from J, leaving 19 bases between them. The CDR3 spells CASQRRDLDEQFF. CDR3 nucleotide sequence: TGTGCCTCCCAGAGACGGGACCTCGATGAGCAGTTCTTC.

This clonotype turned up a few times. The chain links TRBV19 to TRBJ1-5, with D hard to call. CDR3 length equals 14 residues. Germline V gene sequence: CDR1 LNHDA, CDR2 SQIVND (reference sequence). V shed 4 bases and J shed 6 bases, with 13 bases lying between them. The CDR3 sequence is CASSNPGLVQPQHF. Here the CDR3 DNA reads TGTGCCAGTAGTAACCCAGGCCTCGTTCAGCCCCAGCATTTT.

The rearrangement joins TRBV27 to TRBJ2-5, with D maybe TRBD1 (6 bases). The CDR3 is made up of 14 amino acids. Germline CDR1 is MNHEY and CDR2 is SMNVEV (reference sequence). Trimming removed 6 bases at V and 5 bases at J, with 16 bases between. The CDR3 protein is CASRPQGRRETQYF. The CDR3 coding sequence is TGTGCCAGCAGGCCCCAGGGGCGCAGGGAGACCCAGTACTTC.

With regard to this clonotype: Sequence at one end of the junction differs from germline and may be a read error. The chain has TRBV28 and TRBJ2-1; 9 nucleotides align to TRBD2. Per the germline V gene, CDR1 is MDHEN and CDR2 is SYDVKM. This CDR3 is 15 amino acids long. CDR3 sequence: CTSSKSGGSYNEQFF. CDR3 bases: TGTACCAGCAGCAAAAGCGGGGGGTCCTACAATGAGCAGTTCTTC.

The rearrangement uses TRBV10-1 and TRBJ2-7; TRBD2 matches at 8 bases. V dropped 5 bases and J dropped 0; count of bases not matched to a gene: 3. Per the germline V gene, CDR1 is WNHNN and CDR2 is SYGVQD (reference sequence). CDR3 length: 14 residues. CDR3 residues: CASSRSGGSYEQYF. The DNA for the CDR3 is TGCGCCAGCAGTCGCAGCGGGGGCTCCTACGAGCAGTACTTC.

J is TRBJ2-5 and V is TRBV29-1; 8 nucleotides align to TRBD1. Germline CDR1 SQVTM, CDR2 ANQGSEA. With 6 bases clipped from V and 1 base from J, the junction kept 13 bases outside the gene matches. The CDR3 has 16 amino acids. The CDR3 loop is CSVAPPDRAVQETQYF. The CDR3 DNA reads TGCAGCGTCGCCCCTCCGGACAGGGCAGTCCAAGAGACCCAGTACTTC.

This chain joins TRBV2 and TRBJ2-7; 8 nucleotides agree with TRBD2. Germline V CDR1 and CDR2: SNHLY, FYNNEI. J gave up 4 bases and V 7 bases, and 9 bases lay outside the gene matches. CDR3 length: 14 residues. CDR3 sequence: CASTAREASYEQYF. CDR3 nucleotides: TGTGCCAGCACGGCGCGGGAGGCATCTTACGAGCAGTACTTC. The full variable domain, its missing parts supplied by reference TRBV2 and TRBJ2-7, is EPEVTQTPSHQVTQMGQEVILRCVPISNHLYFYWYRQILGQKVEFLVSFYNNEISEKSEIFDDQFSVERPDGSNFTLKIRSTKLEDSAMYFCASTAREASYEQYFGPGTRLTVT.